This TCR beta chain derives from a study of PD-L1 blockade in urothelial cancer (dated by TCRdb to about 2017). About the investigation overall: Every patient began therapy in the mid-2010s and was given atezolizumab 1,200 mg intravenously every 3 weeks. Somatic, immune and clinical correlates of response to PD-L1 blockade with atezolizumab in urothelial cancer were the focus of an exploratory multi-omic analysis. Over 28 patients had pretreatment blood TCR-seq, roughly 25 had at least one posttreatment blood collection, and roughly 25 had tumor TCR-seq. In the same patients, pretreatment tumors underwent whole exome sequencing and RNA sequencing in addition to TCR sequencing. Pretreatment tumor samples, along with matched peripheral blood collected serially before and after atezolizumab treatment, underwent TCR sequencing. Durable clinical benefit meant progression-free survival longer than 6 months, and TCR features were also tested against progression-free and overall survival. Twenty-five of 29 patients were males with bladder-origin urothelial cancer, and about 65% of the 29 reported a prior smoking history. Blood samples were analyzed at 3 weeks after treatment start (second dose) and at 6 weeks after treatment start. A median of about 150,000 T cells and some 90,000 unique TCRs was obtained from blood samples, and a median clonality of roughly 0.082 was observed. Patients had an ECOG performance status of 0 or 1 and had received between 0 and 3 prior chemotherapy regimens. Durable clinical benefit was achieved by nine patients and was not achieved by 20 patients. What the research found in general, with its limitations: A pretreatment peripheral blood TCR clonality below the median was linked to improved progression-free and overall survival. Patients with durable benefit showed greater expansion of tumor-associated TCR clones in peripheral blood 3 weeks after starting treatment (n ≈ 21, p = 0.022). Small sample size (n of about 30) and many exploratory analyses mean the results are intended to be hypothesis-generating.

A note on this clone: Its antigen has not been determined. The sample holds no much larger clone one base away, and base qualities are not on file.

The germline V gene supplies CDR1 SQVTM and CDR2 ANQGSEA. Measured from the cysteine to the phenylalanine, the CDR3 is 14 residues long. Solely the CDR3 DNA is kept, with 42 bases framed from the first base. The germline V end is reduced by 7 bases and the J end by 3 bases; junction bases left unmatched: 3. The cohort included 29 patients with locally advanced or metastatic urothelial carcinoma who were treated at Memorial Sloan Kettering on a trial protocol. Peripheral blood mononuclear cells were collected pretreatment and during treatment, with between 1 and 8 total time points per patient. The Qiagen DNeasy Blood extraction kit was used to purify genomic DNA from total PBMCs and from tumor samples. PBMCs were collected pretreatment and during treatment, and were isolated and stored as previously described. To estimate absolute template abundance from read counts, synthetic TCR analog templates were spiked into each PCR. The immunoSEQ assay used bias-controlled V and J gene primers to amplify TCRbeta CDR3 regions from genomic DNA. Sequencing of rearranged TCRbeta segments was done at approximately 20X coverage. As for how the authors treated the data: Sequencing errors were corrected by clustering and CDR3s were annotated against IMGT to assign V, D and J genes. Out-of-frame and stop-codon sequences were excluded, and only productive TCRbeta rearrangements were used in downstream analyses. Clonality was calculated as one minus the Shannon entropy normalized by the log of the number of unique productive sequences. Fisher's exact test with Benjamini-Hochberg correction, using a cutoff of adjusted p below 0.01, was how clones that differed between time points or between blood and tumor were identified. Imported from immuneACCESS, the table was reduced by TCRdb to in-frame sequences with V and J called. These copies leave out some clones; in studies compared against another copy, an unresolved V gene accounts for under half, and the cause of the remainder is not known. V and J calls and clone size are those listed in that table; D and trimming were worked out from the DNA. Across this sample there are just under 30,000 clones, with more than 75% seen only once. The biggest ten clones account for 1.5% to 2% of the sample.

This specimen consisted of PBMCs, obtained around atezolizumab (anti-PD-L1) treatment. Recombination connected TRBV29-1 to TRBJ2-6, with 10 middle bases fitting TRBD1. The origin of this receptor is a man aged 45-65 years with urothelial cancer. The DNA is TGCAGCGCCTGGACAGGGGGTGGGGCCAACGTCCTGACTTTC. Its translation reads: CSAWTGGGANVLTF. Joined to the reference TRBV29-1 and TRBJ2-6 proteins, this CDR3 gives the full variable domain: SAVISQKPSRDICQRGTSLTIQCQVDSQVTMMFWYRQQPGQSLTLIATANQGSEATYESGFVIDKFPISRPNLTFSTLTVSNMSPEDSSIYLCSAWTGGGANVLTFGAGSRLTVL.